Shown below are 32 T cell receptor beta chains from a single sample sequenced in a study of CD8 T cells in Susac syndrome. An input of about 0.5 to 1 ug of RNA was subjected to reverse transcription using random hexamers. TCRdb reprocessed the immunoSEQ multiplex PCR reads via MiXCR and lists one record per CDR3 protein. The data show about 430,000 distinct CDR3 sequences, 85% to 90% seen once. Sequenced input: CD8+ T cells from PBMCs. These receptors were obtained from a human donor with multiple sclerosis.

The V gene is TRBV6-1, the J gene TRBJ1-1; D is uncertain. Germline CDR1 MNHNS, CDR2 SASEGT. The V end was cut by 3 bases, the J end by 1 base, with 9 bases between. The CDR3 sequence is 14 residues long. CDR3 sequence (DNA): TGTGCCAGCAGTGACTTAATGGCGAACACTGAAGCTTTCTTT. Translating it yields CASSDLMANTEAFF.

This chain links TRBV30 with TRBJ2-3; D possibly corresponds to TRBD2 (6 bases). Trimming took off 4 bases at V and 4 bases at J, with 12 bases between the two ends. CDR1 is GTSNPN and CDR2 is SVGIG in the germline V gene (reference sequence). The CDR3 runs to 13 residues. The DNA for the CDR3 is TGTGCCTGGACCCTCGGGGGTCCAGATACGCAGTATTTT. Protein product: CAWTLGGPDTQYF.

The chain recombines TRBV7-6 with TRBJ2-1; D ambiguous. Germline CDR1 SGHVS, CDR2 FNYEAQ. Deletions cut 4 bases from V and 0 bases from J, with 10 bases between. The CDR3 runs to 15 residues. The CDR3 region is CASSYAGGSYNEQFF. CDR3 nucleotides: TGTGCCAGCAGCTATGCCGGCGGCTCCTACAATGAGCAGTTCTTC.

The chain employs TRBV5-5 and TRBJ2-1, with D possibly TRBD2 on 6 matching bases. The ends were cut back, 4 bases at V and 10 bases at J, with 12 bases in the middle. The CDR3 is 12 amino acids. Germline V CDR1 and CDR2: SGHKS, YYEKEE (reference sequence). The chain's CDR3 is CASSPQLAEQFF. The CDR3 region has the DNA TGTGCCAGCAGCCCGCAACTAGCAGAGCAGTTCTTC.

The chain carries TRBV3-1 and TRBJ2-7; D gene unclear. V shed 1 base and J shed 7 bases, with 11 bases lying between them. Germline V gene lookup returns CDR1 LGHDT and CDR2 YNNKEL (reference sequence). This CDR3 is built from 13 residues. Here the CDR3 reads CASSQALSREQYF. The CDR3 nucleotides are TGTGCCAGCAGCCAAGCCCTCTCGAGGGAGCAGTACTTC.

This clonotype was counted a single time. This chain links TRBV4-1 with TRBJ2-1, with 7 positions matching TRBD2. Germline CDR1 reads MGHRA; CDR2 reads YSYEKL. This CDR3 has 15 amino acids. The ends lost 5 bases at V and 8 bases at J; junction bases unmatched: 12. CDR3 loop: CASSTTSESRDEQFF. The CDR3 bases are TGCGCCAGCAGCACCACTAGCGAATCTAGGGATGAGCAGTTCTTC.

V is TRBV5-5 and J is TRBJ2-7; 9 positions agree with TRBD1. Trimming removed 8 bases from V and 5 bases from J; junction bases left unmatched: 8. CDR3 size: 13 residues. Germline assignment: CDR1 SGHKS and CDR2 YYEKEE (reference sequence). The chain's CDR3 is CASSGQGNHEQYF. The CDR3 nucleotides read TGTGCCAGTTCGGGACAGGGTAACCACGAGCAGTACTTC.

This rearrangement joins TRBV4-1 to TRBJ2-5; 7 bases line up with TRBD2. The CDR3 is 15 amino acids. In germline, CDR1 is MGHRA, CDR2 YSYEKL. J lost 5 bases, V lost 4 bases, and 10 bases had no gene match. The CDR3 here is CASSRYLAAQETQYF. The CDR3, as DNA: TGCGCCAGCAGCCGTTATCTAGCGGCCCAGGAGACCCAGTACTTC.

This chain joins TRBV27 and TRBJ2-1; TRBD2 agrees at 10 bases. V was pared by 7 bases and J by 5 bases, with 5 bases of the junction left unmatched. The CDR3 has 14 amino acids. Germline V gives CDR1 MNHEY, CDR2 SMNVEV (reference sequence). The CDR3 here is CASTAGGPHNEQFF. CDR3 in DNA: TGTGCCAGCACAGCGGGAGGGCCACACAATGAGCAGTTCTTC.

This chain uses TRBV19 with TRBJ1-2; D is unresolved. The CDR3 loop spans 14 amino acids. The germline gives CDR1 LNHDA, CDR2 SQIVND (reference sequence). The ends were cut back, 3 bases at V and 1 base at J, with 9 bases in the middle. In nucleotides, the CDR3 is TGTGCCAGTAGTATGCAGGCATATAACTATGGCTACACCTTC. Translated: CASSMQAYNYGYTF.

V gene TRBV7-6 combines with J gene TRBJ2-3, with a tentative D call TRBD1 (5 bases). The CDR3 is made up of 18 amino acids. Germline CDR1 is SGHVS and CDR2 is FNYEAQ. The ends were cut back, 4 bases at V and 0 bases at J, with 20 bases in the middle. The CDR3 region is CASSSGETVRPSTDTQYF. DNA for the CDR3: TGTGCCAGCAGCTCAGGCGAGACAGTCAGACCTAGCACAGATACGCAGTATTTT.

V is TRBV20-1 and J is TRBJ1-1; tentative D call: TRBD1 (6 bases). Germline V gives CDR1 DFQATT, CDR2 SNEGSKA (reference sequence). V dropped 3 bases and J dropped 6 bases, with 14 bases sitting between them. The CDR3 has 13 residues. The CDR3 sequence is CSASIMGTPEAFF. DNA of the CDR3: TGCAGTGCTAGTATCATGGGGACACCTGAAGCTTTCTTT.

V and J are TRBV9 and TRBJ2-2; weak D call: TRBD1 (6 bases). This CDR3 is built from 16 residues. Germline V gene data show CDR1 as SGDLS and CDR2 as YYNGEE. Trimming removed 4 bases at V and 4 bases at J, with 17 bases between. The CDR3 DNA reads TGTGCCAGCAGCTTCGACAGGCGTTCGACCACCGGGGAGCTGTTTTTT. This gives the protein CASSFDRRSTTGELFF.

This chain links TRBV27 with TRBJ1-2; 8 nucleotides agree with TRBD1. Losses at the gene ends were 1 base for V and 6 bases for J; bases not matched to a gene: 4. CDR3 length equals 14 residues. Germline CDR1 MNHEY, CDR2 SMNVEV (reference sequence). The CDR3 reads CASSLLPGGNGYTF. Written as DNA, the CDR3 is TGTGCCAGCAGTTTATTGCCAGGGGGCAATGGCTACACCTTC.

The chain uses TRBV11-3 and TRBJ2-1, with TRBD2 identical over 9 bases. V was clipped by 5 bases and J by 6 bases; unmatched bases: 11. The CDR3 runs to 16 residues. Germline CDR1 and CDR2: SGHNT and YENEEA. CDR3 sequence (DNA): TGTGCCAGCAGCCCTTACGCTAGCGGGGATCCCAATGAGCAGTTCTTC. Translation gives CASSPYASGDPNEQFF.

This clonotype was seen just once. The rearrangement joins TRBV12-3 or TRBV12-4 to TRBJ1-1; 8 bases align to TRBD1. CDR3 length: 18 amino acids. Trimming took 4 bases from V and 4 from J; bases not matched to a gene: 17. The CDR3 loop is CASSSDRFPGQGGTEAFF. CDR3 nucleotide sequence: TGTGCCAGCAGTTCCGACCGTTTTCCTGGACAGGGTGGCACTGAAGCTTTCTTT.

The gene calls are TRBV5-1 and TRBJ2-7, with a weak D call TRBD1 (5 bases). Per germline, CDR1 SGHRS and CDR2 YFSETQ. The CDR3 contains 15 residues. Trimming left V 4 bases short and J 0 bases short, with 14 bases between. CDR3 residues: CASSGDRHPSYEQYF. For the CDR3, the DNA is TGCGCCAGCAGCGGCGACAGACACCCCTCCTACGAGCAGTACTTC.

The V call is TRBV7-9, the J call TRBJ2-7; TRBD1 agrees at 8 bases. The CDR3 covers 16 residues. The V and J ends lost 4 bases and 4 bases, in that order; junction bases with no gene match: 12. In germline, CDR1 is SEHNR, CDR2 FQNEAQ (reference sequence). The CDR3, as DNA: TGTGCCAGCAGCTCCGGACCGGGACAGGTCTCATACGAGCAGTACTTC. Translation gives CASSSGPGQVSYEQYF. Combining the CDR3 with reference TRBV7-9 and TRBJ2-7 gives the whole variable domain DTGVSQNPRHKITKRGQNVTFRCDPISEHNRLYWYRQTLGQGPEFLTYFQNEAQLEKSRLLSDRFSAERPKGSFSTLEIQRTEQGDSAMYLCASSSGPGQVSYEQYFGPGTRLTVT.

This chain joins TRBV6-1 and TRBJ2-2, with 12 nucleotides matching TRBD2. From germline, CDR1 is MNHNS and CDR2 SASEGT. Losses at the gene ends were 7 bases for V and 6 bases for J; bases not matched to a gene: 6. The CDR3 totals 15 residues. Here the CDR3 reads CASIQLAGGAGELFF. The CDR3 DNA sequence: TGTGCCAGCATCCAACTAGCGGGAGGCGCCGGGGAGCTGTTTTTT.

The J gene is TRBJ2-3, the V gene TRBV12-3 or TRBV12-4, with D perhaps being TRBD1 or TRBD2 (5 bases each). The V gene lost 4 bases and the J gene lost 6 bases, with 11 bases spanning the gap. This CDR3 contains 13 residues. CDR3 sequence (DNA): TGTGCCAGCAGTTCGGACTGGGGGGATACGCAGTATTTT. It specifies CASSSDWGDTQYF.

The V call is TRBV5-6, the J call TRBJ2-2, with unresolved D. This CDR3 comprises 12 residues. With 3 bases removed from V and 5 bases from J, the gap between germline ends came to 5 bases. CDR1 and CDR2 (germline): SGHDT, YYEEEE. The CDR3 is CASSSVTGELFF. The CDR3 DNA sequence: TGTGCCAGCAGCTCCGTAACCGGGGAGCTGTTTTTT. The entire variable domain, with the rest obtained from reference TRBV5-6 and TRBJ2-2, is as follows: DAGVTQSPTHLIKTRGQQVTLRCSPKSGHDTVSWYQQALGQGPQFIFQYYEEEERQRGNFPDRFSGHQFPNYSSELNVNALLLGDSALYLCASSSVTGELFFGEGSRLTVL.

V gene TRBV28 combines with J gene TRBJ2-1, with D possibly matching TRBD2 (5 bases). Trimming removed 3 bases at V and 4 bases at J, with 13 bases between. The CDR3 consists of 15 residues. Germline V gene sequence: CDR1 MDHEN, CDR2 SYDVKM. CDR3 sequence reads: CASSLRAEPYNEQFF. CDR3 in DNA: TGTGCCAGCAGTTTGAGAGCGGAACCGTACAATGAGCAGTTCTTC.

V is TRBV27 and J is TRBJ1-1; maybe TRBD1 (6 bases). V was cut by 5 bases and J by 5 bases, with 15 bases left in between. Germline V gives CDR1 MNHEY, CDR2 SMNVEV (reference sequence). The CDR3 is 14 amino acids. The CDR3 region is CASSLTGSRTEAFF. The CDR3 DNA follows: TGTGCCAGCAGTCTTACAGGGAGCAGGACTGAAGCTTTCTTT.

The CDR3 loop is CASSQVSEGSTEAFF. The CDR3 DNA reads as TGCGCCAGCAGCCAAGTCTCGGAGGGGAGCACTGAAGCTTTCTTT. The J gene is TRBJ1-1, the V gene TRBV4-1, with D perhaps TRBD1 (5 bases). CDR3 length: 15 residues. V gave up 1 base and J gave up 4 bases, with 13 bases separating them. The V gene's germline CDR1 is MGHRA and CDR2 YSYEKL.

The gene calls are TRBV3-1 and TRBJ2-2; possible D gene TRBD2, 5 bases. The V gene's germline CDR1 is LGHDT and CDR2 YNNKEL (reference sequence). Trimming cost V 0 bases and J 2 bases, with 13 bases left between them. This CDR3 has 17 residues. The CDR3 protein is CASSQDIPSLNTGELFF. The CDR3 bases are TGTGCCAGCAGCCAAGATATTCCTAGCCTTAACACCGGGGAGCTGTTTTTT.

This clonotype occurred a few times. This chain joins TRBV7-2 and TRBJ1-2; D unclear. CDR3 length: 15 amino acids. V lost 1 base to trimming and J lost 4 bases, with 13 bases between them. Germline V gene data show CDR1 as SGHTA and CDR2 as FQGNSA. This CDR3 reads CASSLGSRHTYGYTF. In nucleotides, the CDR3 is TGTGCCAGCAGCTTAGGATCGCGGCACACCTATGGCTACACCTTC.

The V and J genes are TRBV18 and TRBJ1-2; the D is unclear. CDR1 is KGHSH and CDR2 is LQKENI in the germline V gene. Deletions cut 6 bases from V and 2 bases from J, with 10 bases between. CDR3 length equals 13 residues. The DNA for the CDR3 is TGTGCCAGCTCGGGCACTCCGAACTATGGCTACACCTTC. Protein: CASSGTPNYGYTF.

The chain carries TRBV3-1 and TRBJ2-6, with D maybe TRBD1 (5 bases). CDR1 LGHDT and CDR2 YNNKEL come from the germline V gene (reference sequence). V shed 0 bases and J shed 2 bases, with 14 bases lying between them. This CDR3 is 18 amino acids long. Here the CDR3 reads CASSQDLRGAAGANVLTF. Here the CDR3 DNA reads TGTGCCAGCAGCCAAGATCTAAGGGGCGCAGCTGGGGCCAACGTCCTGACTTTC.

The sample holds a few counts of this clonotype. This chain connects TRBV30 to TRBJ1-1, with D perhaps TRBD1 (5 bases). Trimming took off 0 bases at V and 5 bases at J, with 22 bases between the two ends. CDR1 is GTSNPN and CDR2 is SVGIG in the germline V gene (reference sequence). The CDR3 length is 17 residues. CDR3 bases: TGTGCCTGGAGTGTATTGGGCTCGTATCGGGGGAAAACTGAAGCTTTCTTT. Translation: CAWSVLGSYRGKTEAFF.

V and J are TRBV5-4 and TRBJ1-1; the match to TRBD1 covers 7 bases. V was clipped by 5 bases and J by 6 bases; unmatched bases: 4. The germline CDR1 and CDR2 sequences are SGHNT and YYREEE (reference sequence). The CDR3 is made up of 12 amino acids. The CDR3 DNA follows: TGTGCCAGCAGTTCCGGGACAGCTGAAGCTTTCTTT. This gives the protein CASSSGTAEAFF.

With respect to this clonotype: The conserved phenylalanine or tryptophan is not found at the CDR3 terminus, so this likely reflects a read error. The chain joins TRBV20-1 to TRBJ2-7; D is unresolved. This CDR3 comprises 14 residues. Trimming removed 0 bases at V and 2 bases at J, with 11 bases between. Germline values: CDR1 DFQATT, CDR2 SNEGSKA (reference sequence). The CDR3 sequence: CSARDPAETYEQYS. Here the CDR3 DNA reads TGCAGTGCTAGAGATCCGGCGGAGACCTACGAGCAGTACTCC.

The CDR3 loop is CASSLTQGDSYEQYF. DNA for the CDR3: TGCGCCAGCAGTCTAACACAGGGAGATTCCTACGAGCAGTACTTC. The genes are TRBV23-1 and TRBJ2-7, with TRBD1 as a possible D gene (6 bases). TRBV23-1 has ORF status, its function being uncertain. The CDR3 loop spans 15 amino acids. The germline V and J ends were trimmed by 4 bases and 1 base, with 14 bases remaining between them.